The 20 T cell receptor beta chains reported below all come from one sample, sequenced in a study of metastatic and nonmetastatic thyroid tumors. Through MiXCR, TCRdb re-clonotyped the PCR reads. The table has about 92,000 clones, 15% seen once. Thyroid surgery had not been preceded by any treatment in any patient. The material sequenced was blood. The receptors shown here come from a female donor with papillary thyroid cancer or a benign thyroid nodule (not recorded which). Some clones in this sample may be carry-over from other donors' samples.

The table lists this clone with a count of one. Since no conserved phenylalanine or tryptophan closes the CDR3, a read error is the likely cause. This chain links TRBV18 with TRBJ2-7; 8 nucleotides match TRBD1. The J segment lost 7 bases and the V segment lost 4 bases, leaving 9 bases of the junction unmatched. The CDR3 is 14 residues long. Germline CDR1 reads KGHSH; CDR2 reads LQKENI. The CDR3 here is CASSLDRGFKEQYL. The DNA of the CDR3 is TGTGCCAGCTCACTCGACAGGGGATTCAAAGAGCAGTACCTC.

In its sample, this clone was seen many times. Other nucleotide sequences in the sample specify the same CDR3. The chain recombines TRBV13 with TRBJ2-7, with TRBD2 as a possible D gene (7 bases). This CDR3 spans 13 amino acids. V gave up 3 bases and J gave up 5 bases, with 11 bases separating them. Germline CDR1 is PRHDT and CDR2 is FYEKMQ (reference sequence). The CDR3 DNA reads TGTGCCAGCAGCTTGGGGGGGCGGGACGAGCAGTACTTC. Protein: CASSLGGRDEQYF. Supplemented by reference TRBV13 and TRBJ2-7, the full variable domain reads AAGVIQSPRHLIKEKRETATLKCYPIPRHDTVYWYQQGPGQDPQFLISFYEKMQSDKGSIPDRFSAQQFSDYHSELNMSSLELGDSALYFCASSLGGRDEQYFGPGTRLTVT.

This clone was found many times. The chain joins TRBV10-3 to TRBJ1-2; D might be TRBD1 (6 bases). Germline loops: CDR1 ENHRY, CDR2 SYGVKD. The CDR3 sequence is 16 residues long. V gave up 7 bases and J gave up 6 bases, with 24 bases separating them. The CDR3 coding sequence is TGTGCCATCAAAGGGGGGGTAAGGGGATTTAGGGATGGCTACACCTTC. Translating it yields CAIKGGVRGFRDGYTF.

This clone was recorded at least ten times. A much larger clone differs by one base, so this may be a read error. This CDR3 is CVSSLATSSRGPQHF. CDR3 coding DNA: TGTGTCAGCAGTTTGGCGACTTCTAGCAGGGGGCCCCAGCATTTT. The chain carries TRBV28 and TRBJ1-5; D perhaps matches TRBD1 (6 bases). Per germline, CDR1 MDHEN and CDR2 SYDVKM. CDR3 size: 15 residues. Full variable domain (outside the CDR3, taken from reference TRBV28 and TRBJ1-5): DVKVTQSSRYLVKRTGEKVFLECVQDMDHENMFWYRQDPGLGLRLIYFSYDVKMKEKGDIPEGYSVSREKKERFSLILESASTNQTSMYLCVSSLATSSRGPQHFGDGTRLSIL.

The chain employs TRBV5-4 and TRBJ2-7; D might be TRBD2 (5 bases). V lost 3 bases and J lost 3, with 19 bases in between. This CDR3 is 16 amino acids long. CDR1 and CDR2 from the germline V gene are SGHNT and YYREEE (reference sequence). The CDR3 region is CASSWAGGRGDYEQYF. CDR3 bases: TGTGCCAGCAGCTGGGCGGGTGGCAGAGGAGACTACGAGCAGTACTTC. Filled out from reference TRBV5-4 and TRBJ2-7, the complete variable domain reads ETGVTQSPTHLIKTRGQQVTLRCSSQSGHNTVSWYQQALGQGPQFIFQYYREEENGRGNFPPRFSGLQFPNYSSELNVNALELDDSALYLCASSWAGGRGDYEQYFGPGTRLTVT.

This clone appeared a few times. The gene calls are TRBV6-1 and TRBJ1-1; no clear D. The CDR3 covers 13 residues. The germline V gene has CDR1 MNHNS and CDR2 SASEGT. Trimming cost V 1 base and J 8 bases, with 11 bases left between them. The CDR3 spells CASSEELPTEAFF. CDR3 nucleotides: TGTGCCAGCAGTGAAGAGCTGCCTACCGAAGCTTTCTTT.

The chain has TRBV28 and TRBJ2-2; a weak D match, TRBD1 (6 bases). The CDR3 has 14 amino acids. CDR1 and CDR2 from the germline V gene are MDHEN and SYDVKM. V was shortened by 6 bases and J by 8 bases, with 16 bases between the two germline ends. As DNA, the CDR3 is TGTGCCAGCAGCCAAGGGACAAAAGGAGGGGAGCTGTTTTTT. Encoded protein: CASSQGTKGGELFF.

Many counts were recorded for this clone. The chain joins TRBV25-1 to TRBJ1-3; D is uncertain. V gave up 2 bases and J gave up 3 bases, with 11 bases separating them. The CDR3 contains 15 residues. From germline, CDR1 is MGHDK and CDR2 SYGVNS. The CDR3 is CASSEVGLGGNTIYF. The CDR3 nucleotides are TGTGCCAGCAGTGAAGTCGGGTTAGGTGGAAACACCATATATTTT.

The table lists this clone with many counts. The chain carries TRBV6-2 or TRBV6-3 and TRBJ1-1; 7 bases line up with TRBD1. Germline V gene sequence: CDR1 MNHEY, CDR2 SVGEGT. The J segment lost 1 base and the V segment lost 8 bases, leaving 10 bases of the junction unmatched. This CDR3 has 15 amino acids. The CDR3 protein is CASSRGAGTNTEAFF. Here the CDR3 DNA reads TGTGCCAGCTCCAGGGGGGCGGGGACGAACACTGAAGCTTTCTTT.

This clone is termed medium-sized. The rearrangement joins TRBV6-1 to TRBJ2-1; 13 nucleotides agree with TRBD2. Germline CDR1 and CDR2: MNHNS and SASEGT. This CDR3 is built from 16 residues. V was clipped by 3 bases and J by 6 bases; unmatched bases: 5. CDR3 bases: TGTGCCAGCAGTGACACCGGGACTAGCGGGATCAATGAGCAGTTCTTC. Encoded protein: CASSDTGTSGINEQFF.

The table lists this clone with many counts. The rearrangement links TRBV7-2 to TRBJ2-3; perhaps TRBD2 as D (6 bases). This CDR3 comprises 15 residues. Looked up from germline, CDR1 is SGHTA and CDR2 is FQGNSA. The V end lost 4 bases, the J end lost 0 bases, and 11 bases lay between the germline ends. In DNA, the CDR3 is TGTGCCAGCAGCTCTGGACTACCTAGCACAGATACGCAGTATTTT. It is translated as CASSSGLPSTDTQYF.

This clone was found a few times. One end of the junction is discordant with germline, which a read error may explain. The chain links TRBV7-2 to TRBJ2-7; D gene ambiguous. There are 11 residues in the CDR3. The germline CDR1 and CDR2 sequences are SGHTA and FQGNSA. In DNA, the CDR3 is TGTGCCAGCAGCTACACCTACGAGAAGTACTTC. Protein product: CASSYTYEKYF.

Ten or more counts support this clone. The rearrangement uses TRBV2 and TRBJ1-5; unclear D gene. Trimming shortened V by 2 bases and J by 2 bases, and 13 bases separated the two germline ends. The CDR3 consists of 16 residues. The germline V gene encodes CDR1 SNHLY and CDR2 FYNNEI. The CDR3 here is CASSEWSGLGNQPQHF. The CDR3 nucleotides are TGTGCCAGCAGTGAATGGTCCGGGCTGGGCAATCAGCCCCAGCATTTT.

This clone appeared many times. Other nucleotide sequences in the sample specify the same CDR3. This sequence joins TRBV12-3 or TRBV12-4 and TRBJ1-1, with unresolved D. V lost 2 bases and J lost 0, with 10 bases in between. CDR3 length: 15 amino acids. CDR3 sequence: CASSLSGRLNTEAFF. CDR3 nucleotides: TGTGCCAGCAGTTTAAGTGGCAGATTGAACACTGAAGCTTTCTTT.

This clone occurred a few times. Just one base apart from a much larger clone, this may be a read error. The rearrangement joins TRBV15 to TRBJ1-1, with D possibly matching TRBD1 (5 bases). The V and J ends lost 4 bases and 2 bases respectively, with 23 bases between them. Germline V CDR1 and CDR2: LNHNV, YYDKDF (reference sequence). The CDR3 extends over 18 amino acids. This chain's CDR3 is CATSIDLWGFIENTEAFF. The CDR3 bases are TGTGCCACCAGCATAGATCTTTGGGGCTTCATAGAAAACACTGAAGCTTTCTTT.

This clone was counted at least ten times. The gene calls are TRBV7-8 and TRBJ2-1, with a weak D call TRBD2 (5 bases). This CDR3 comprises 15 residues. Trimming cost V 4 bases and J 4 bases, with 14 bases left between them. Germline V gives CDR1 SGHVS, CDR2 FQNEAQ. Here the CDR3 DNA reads TGTGCCAGCAGCTCCCCCCGGGATATTTACAATGAGCAGTTCTTC. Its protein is CASSSPRDIYNEQFF.

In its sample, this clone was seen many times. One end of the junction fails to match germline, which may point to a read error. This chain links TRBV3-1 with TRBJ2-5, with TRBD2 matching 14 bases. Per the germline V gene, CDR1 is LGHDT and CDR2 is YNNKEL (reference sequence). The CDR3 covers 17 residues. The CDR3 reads CASTTQTSGGARETQYF. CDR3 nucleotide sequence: TGTGCGAGCACAACCCAGACTAGCGGGGGGGCCCGAGAGACCCAGTACTTC.

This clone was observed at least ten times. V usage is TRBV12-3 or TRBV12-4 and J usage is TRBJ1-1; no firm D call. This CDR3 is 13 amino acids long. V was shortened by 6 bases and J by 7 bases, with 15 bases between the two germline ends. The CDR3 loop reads CASSPPDTNEAFF. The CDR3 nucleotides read TGTGCCAGCAGCCCCCCTGACACTAATGAAGCTTTCTTT.

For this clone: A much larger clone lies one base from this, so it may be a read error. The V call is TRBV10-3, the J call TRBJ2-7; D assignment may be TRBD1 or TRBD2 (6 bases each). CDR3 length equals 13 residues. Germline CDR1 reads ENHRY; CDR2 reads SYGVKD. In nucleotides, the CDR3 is TGTGACATCAGAGGGGGGACTCTCTACGAGCAGTACTTC. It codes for CDIRGGTLYEQYF.

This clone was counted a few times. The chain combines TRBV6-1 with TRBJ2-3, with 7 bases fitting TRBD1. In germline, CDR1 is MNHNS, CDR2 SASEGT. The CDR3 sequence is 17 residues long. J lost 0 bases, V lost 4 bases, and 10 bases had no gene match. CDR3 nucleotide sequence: TGTGCCAGCAGTGTTAAGACAGGGCAGTTTAGCACAGATACGCAGTATTTT. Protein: CASSVKTGQFSTDTQYF.